The next 19 T cell receptor beta chains were all read from a single sample in a study of blood T cells in healthy people across ages. A second about 7 to 12 cycle PCR used barcoded and J-beta primers. TCRdb reanalysed the 5' RACE reads using MiXCR and keeps one entry per CDR3 protein. The table lists around 1,100,000 distinct CDR3 sequences, around two fifths of them singletons. The specimen sequenced was blood. All receptors come from a man aged 18 to 30 in good health.

The gene calls are TRBV12-3 or TRBV12-4 and TRBJ2-1; 8 bases align to TRBD2. The length of the CDR3 is 14 residues. J gave up 10 bases and V 5 bases, and 10 bases lay outside the gene matches. The CDR3 here is CASSRSRGVGEQFF. The CDR3 nucleotides read TGTGCCAGCAGTCGATCGCGGGGGGTTGGAGAGCAGTTCTTC.

The V and J genes are TRBV20-1 and TRBJ2-1; 11 nucleotides align to TRBD2. TRBJ2-7 matches the DNA end more closely, so the J call is doubtful. CDR1 is DFQATT and CDR2 is SNEGSKA in the germline V gene (reference sequence). This CDR3 spans 15 amino acids. The DNA of the CDR3 is TGCAGTGCTAGGTCCACTAGCGGGAGATACAATGAGCAGTACTTC. Amino acid sequence: CSARSTSGRYNEQYF.

V is TRBV5-1 and J is TRBJ1-1, with TRBD1 as a possible D gene (6 bases). In germline, CDR1 is SGHRS, CDR2 YFSETQ. This CDR3 has 18 residues. The ends were cut back, 6 bases at V and 3 bases at J, with 27 bases in the middle. This chain's CDR3 is CASTDEPRTAEEDTEAFF. The CDR3 DNA sequence: TGCGCCAGCACCGACGAGCCTCGGACAGCAGAGGAGGACACTGAAGCTTTCTTT. The entire variable domain, with the rest obtained from reference TRBV5-1 and TRBJ1-1, is as follows: KAGVTQTPRYLIKTRGQQVTLSCSPISGHRSVSWYQQTPGQGLQFLFEYFSETQRNKGNFPGRFSGRQFSNSRSEMNVSTLELGDSALYLCASTDEPRTAEEDTEAFFGQGTRLTVV.

V usage is TRBV5-1 and J usage is TRBJ1-1; tentatively, D is TRBD1 (5 bases). Germline CDR1 and CDR2: SGHRS and YFSETQ. V was shortened by 1 base and J by 7 bases, with 11 bases between the two germline ends. The CDR3 spans 13 residues. The CDR3 reads CASSLRTGDEAFF. In DNA form, the CDR3 reads TGCGCCAGCAGCTTGAGAACGGGGGATGAAGCTTTCTTT.

In its sample, this clonotype was seen a few times. The CDR3 loop reads CSARDGAGKQETQYF. CDR3 DNA sequence: TGCAGTGCTAGAGACGGAGCGGGGAAACAAGAGACCCAGTACTTC. The gene calls are TRBV20-1 and TRBJ2-5; 7 bases fit TRBD2. Germline trimming cut 0 bases from V and 2 bases from J; bases unmatched to any gene: 6. The germline V gene has CDR1 DFQATT and CDR2 SNEGSKA (reference sequence). This CDR3 has 15 amino acids.

In DNA form, the CDR3 reads TGCGCCACGAGACAGGGCCACAATGAGCAGTTCTTC. Amino acid sequence: CATRQGHNEQFF. V gene TRBV5-1 combines with J gene TRBJ2-1, with TRBD1 matching over 7 bases. This CDR3 region has 12 residues. V lost 9 bases and J lost 5; bases outside the gene matches: 5. Germline assignment: CDR1 SGHRS and CDR2 YFSETQ.

The chain links TRBV24-1 to TRBJ2-3; 11 bases align to TRBD1. V was pared by 3 bases and J by 4 bases, with 8 bases of the junction left unmatched. Germline V gene data show CDR1 as KGHDR and CDR2 as SFDVKD. The CDR3 is 17 residues long. The CDR3 spells CATSDSKRGQGADTQYF. The CDR3 bases are TGTGCCACCAGTGATAGTAAAAGGGGACAGGGGGCAGATACGCAGTATTTT.

V usage is TRBV20-1 and J usage is TRBJ1-1; D not certain. Deletions cut 3 bases from V and 0 bases from J, with 11 bases between. The length of the CDR3 is 14 residues. CDR1 DFQATT and CDR2 SNEGSKA come from the germline V gene (reference sequence). CDR3 in amino acids: CSASIKGLNTEAFF. The CDR3 region has the DNA TGCAGTGCTAGTATAAAGGGCTTGAACACTGAAGCTTTCTTT.

The rearrangement joins TRBV12-3 or TRBV12-4 to TRBJ2-7; 7 bases are shared with TRBD1. The J segment lost 5 bases and the V segment lost 6 bases, leaving 7 bases of the junction unmatched. The CDR3 spans 13 residues. CDR3 protein: CASSKNRGDEQYF. Written as DNA, the CDR3 is TGTGCCAGCAGCAAAAACAGGGGCGACGAGCAGTACTTC.

The chain combines TRBV27 with TRBJ1-1; unclear D gene. The CDR3 is 14 amino acids. Germline V CDR1 and CDR2: MNHEY, SMNVEV (reference sequence). Trimming removed 4 bases from V and 2 bases from J, with 11 bases in between. The CDR3 loop is CASSWVGRNTEAFF. The CDR3 DNA follows: TGTGCCAGCAGTTGGGTAGGTCGAAACACTGAAGCTTTCTTT.

This clonotype has just a few counts. The gene calls are TRBV9 and TRBJ1-2; 7 positions match TRBD1. V shed 3 bases, J shed 5 bases, and the junction held 4 bases outside the gene matches. The CDR3 runs to 13 residues. Germline-derived CDR1 and CDR2 are SGDLS and YYNGEE. CDR3 bases: TGTGCCAGCAGCGGGGACAGAAGATATGGCTACACCTTC. Translating it yields CASSGDRRYGYTF.

This clonotype was observed a handful of times. The chain uses TRBV27 and TRBJ2-1, with D possibly matching TRBD1 (6 bases). The CDR3 sequence is 15 residues long. The germline V gene has CDR1 MNHEY and CDR2 SMNVEV (reference sequence). V lost 7 bases and J lost 5, with 18 bases in between. CDR3 nucleotides: TGTGCCAGCACTCGAGTCCCGACAGGACACAATGAGCAGTTCTTC. Protein: CASTRVPTGHNEQFF.

This chain joins TRBV12-3 or TRBV12-4 and TRBJ1-2; D ambiguous. V lost 6 bases, J lost 4 bases, and 9 bases lay in between. The length of the CDR3 is 12 residues. CDR3 sequence (DNA): TGTGCCAGCAGCACTGAGATCTATGGCTACACCTTC. Amino acid sequence: CASSTEIYGYTF.

The chain employs TRBV9 and TRBJ2-3; D tentatively reads TRBD1 or TRBD2 (5 bases each). The V gene lost 4 bases and the J gene lost 2 bases, with 11 bases spanning the gap. Per the germline V gene, CDR1 is SGDLS and CDR2 is YYNGEE. This CDR3 has 14 amino acids. DNA for the CDR3: TGTGCCAGCAGCAAACGGGACCACACAGATACGCAGTATTTT. Translated: CASSKRDHTDTQYF.

This clonotype was observed a handful of times. The CDR3 here is CAWSTTNEQFF. In DNA, the CDR3 is TGTGCCTGGAGTACTACCAATGAGCAGTTCTTC. The gene calls are TRBV30 and TRBJ2-1, with D hard to call. This CDR3 is 11 amino acids long. V was pared by 2 bases and J by 6 bases, with 5 bases between. The V gene's germline CDR1 is GTSNPN and CDR2 SVGIG (reference sequence).

This clonotype has more than one count but fewer than ten. The chain carries TRBV5-1 and TRBJ2-2; D is unresolved. Germline V CDR1 and CDR2: SGHRS, YFSETQ. Between the trimmed V and J ends, which lost 4 bases and 1 base, there was a span of 17 bases. The CDR3 runs to 17 residues. CDR3 coding DNA: TGCGCCAGCAGCCCTTATGGGTTTTATGGGAACACCGGGGAGCTGTTTTTT. Translating gives CASSPYGFYGNTGELFF.

V usage is TRBV6-5 and J usage is TRBJ2-1; D is perhaps TRBD2 (6 bases). Trimming took 5 bases from V and 13 from J, leaving 15 bases between them. In germline, CDR1 is MNHEY, CDR2 SVGAGI. The CDR3 has 12 amino acids. In nucleotides, the CDR3 is TGTGCCAGCAGTCCGGGCCGGGAGACCCAGTTCTTC. It codes for CASSPGRETQFF.

The V call is TRBV21-1, the J call TRBJ1-5; TRBD1, as called in the table, went unchecked against the DNA. TRBV21-1 is a documented pseudogene. This CDR3 is 19 amino acids long. CDR3 sequence: CASSPLGLMGRLSNQPQHF. CDR3 DNA: TGTGCCAGCAGCCCCCTGGGGCTTATGGGCCGCCTTAGCAATCAGCCCCAGCATTTT.

V and J are TRBV20-1 and TRBJ1-2, with 8 bases lining up with TRBD1. Germline CDR1 is DFQATT and CDR2 is SNEGSKA (reference sequence). The CDR3 totals 14 residues. The V segment lost 3 bases and the J segment 4 bases; nucleotides outside the gene matches: 7. CDR3 sequence: CSASVIQGAYGYTF. Here the CDR3 DNA reads TGCAGTGCTAGCGTCATTCAGGGGGCCTATGGCTACACCTTC.